These 11 T cell receptor beta chains share one sample of origin, sequenced in a study of blood T cell repertoires in COVID-19. Method: immunoSEQ multiplex PCR; TCRdb's copy keeps in-frame clones and lacks some. The data contain 70,000 or so clones, about 87% of them singletons. The sequenced sample was peripheral blood. The source of these receptors is an elderly woman with active COVID-19.

This clone was found once. CDR3 residues: CASSLGDSGNTEAFF. Written as DNA, the CDR3 is TGTGCCAGCAGCTTAGGGGACAGCGGGAACACTGAAGCTTTCTTT. The chain links TRBV11-1 to TRBJ1-1; 7 bases are a match to TRBD1. The V and J ends lost 1 base and 1 base, in that order; junction bases with no gene match: 3. CDR3 length: 15 residues. Germline V gene sequence: CDR1 SGHAT, CDR2 FQDESV (reference sequence). Based on the CDR3 plus reference TRBV11-1 and TRBJ1-1, the full variable domain is EAEVAQSPRYKITEKSQAVAFWCDPISGHATLYWYRQILGQGPELLVQFQDESVVDDSQLPKDRFSAERLKGVDSTLKIQPAELGDSAMYLCASSLGDSGNTEAFFGQGTRLTVV.

This clone was counted a single time. The CDR3 sequence: CAAYSTDARGEQYF. The CDR3 DNA reads as TGTGCCGCATACTCGACAGACGCCAGGGGCGAGCAGTACTTC. This chain links TRBV6-5 with TRBJ2-7; tentatively, D is TRBD1 (6 bases). The CDR3 has 14 amino acids. The germline V gene encodes CDR1 MNHEY and CDR2 SVGAGI. Trimming pared 11 bases from V and 6 bases from J, leaving 23 bases between.

This clone was picked up one time. V gene TRBV7-9 combines with J gene TRBJ2-7; D is possibly TRBD1 (5 bases). The CDR3 spans 13 residues. Germline V CDR1 and CDR2: SEHNR, FQNEAQ (reference sequence). V gave up 1 base and J gave up 5 bases, with 9 bases separating them. The CDR3 nucleotides read TGTGCCAGCAGCTTAGGGCAGGGCCACGAGCAGTACTTC. This sequence encodes CASSLGQGHEQYF.

This chain uses TRBV30 with TRBJ1-2; possibly TRBD1 for D (6 bases). V was shortened by 0 bases and J by 10 bases, with 9 bases between the two germline ends. The CDR3 spans 11 residues. Germline loops: CDR1 GTSNPN, CDR2 SVGIG (reference sequence). CDR3 sequence (DNA): TGTGCCTGGAGTGTACAGGGATACTACACCTTC. It codes for CAWSVQGYYTF.

J is TRBJ1-6 and V is TRBV6-5, with 7 bases lining up with TRBD1. CDR3 length: 15 residues. CDR1 is MNHEY, CDR2 SVGAGI, per germline. V dropped 6 bases and J dropped 6; count of bases not matched to a gene: 8. The CDR3 sequence is CASRKSGTANSPLHF. The CDR3 bases are TGTGCCAGCAGAAAGTCCGGGACAGCTAATTCACCCCTCCACTTT.

The chain carries TRBV28 and TRBJ2-3; possible D gene TRBD2, 7 bases. The germline CDR1 and CDR2 sequences are MDHEN and SYDVKM. V lost 8 bases and J 5 bases, leaving 20 bases between the germline ends. This CDR3 contains 15 residues. The CDR3 reads CASSRRGGAKDTQYF. As DNA, the CDR3 is TGTGCCAGCTCCCGGAGGGGGGGGGCCAAAGATACGCAGTATTTT.

V usage is TRBV5-1 and J usage is TRBJ2-1, with 8 bases fitting TRBD1. V trimming: 0 bases; J trimming: 8 bases; junction bases outside the gene matches: 7. Germline V gene lookup returns CDR1 SGHRS and CDR2 YFSETQ. CDR3 length: 15 amino acids. This CDR3 reads CASSLGTGYGHEQFF. The DNA of the CDR3 is TGCGCCAGCAGCTTGGGGACAGGGTATGGCCATGAGCAGTTCTTC.

Only a few counts were recorded for this clone. In the same sample, other DNA sequences code for this CDR3. V and J are TRBV10-3 and TRBJ2-7, with TRBD1 identical over 9 bases. V lost 6 bases, J lost 5 bases, and 5 bases stayed unmatched. The germline gives CDR1 ENHRY, CDR2 SYGVKD. The CDR3 sequence is 13 residues long. CDR3 nucleotide sequence: TGTGCCATCAGAACCAGGGACAGGGACGAGCAGTACTTC. Translation: CAIRTRDRDEQYF.

CDR3 protein: CASSLVGSTEAFF. In DNA, the CDR3 is TGCGCCAGCAGCTTGGTCGGGAGCACTGAAGCTTTCTTT. The rearrangement uses TRBV5-1 and TRBJ1-1; D is uncertain. There are 13 residues in the CDR3. Germline V gives CDR1 SGHRS, CDR2 YFSETQ. V lost 0 bases to trimming and J lost 4 bases, with 7 bases between them.

J is TRBJ1-3 and V is TRBV9; tentative D call: TRBD1 (6 bases). Trimming stripped 4 bases from V and 0 bases from J, with 14 bases between. CDR1 and CDR2 from the germline V gene are SGDLS and YYNGEE. CDR3 size: 16 residues. CDR3 DNA: TGTGCCAGCAGCCCCCGACAGGCCAACTCTGGAAACACCATATATTTT. Translated, it gives CASSPRQANSGNTIYF.

The rearrangement links TRBV7-3 to TRBJ1-3, with a weak D call TRBD1 (6 bases). Trimming removed 1 base from V and 0 bases from J, with 25 bases in between. The CDR3 covers 21 residues. Per germline, CDR1 SGHTA and CDR2 FQGTGA. The chain's CDR3 is CASSLIPPPGTSAPSGNTIYF. The CDR3 DNA follows: TGTGCCAGCAGCTTAATTCCTCCTCCCGGGACATCCGCACCCTCTGGAAACACCATATATTTT.